The clone carrying this TCR beta chain was observed a handful of times. Its antigen is not identified. This specimen belongs to a study of blood T cells in healthy people across ages. Study results and limitations: Per million T cells, the diversity of TCR beta decreased roughly linearly as age advanced.

Healthy Caucasian individuals from Russia aged about 6 to 95 were enrolled as donors. For every donor, a draw yielded roughly 10 milliliters of peripheral blood. Every sample had a minimum of 6 million PBMCs isolated. Alongside a J-beta primer mix, a sample-barcoded 5' primer served in a second PCR lasting roughly 6 to 12 cycles. MiXCR, applied by TCRdb to the 5' RACE reads, yields one record per CDR3 protein. The table includes under 2 million distinct CDR3 sequences, roughly 32% detected once. The source is a woman aged 25 to 45 in good health. Sequenced: blood.

CDR3 in amino acids: CASTSIRGTDTQYF. The CDR3, as DNA: TGTGCCAGCACCAGTATACGAGGCACAGATACGCAGTATTTT. This chain links TRBV5-5 with TRBJ2-3; D is unclear. The CDR3 consists of 14 residues. Trimming left V 6 bases short and J 1 base short, with 12 bases between. The germline V gene encodes CDR1 SGHKS and CDR2 YYEKEE (reference sequence). Supplemented by reference TRBV5-5 and TRBJ2-3, the full variable domain reads DAGVTQSPTHLIKTRGQQVTLRCSPISGHKSVSWYQQVLGQGPQFIFQYYEKEERGRGNFPDRFSARQFPNYSSELNVNALLLGDSALYLCASTSIRGTDTQYFGPGTRLTVL.